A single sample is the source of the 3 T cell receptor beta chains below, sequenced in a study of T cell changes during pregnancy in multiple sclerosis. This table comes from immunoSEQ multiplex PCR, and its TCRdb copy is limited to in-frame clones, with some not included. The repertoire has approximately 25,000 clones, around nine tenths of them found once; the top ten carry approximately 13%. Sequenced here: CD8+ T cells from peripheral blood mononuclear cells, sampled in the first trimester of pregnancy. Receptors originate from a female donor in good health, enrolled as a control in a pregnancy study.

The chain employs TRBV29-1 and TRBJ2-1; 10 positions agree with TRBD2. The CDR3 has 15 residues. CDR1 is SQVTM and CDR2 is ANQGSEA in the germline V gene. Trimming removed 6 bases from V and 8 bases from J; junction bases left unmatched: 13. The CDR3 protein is CSVTPASGRGHEQFF. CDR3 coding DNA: TGCAGCGTAACCCCCGCAAGCGGGAGGGGCCATGAGCAGTTCTTC.

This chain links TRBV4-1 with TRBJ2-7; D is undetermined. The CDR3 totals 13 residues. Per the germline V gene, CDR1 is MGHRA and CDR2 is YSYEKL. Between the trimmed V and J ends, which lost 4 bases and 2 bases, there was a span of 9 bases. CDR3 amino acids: CASSPVGAYEQYF. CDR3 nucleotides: TGCGCCAGCAGCCCCGTCGGAGCCTACGAGCAGTACTTC.

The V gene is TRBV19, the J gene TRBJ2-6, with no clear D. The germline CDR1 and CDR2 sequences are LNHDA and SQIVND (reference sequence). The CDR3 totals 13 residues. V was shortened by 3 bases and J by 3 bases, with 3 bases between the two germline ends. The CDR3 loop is CASSIGGANVLTF. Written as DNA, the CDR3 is TGTGCCAGTAGTATCGGTGGGGCCAACGTCCTGACTTTC. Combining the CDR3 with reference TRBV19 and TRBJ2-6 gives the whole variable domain DGGITQSPKYLFRKEGQNVTLSCEQNLNHDAMYWYRQDPGQGLRLIYYSQIVNDFQKGDIAEGYSVSREKKESFPLTVTSAQKNPTAFYLCASSIGGANVLTFGAGSRLTVL.